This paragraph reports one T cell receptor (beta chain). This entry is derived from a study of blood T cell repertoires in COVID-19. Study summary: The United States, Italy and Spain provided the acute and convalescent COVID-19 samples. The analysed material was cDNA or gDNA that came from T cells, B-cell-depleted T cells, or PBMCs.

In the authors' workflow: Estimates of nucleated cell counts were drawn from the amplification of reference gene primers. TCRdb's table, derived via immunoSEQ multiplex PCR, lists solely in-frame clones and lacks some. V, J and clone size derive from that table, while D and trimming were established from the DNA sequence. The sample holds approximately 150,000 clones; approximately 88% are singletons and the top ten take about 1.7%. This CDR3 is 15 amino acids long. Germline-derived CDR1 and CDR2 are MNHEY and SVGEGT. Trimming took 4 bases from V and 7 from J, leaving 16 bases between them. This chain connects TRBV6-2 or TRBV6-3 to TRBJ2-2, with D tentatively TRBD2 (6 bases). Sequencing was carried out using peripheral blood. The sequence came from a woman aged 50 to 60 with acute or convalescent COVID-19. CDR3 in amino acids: CASSWTGVRSGELFF. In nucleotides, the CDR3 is TGTGCCAGCAGTTGGACGGGAGTACGGAGCGGGGAGCTGTTTTTT.